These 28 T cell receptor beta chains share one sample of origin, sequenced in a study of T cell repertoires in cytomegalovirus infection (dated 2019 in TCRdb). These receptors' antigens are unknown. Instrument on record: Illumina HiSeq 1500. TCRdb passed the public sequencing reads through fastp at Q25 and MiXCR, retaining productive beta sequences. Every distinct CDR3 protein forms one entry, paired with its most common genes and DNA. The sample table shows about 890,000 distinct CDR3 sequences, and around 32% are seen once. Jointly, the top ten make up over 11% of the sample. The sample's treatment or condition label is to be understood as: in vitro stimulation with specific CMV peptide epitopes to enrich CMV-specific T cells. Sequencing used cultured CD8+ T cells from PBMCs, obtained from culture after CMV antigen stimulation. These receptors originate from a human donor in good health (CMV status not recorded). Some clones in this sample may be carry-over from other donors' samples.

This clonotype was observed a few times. The CDR3 region is CASSPPGGGVLNEQFF. As DNA, the CDR3 is TGTGCCAGCAGTCCCCCGGGCGGGGGGGTGTTGAATGAGCAGTTCTTC. The chain uses TRBV12-3 or TRBV12-4 and TRBJ2-1; 9 bases are a match to TRBD2. With V trimmed by 5 bases and J by 7 bases, 12 bases remained unmatched. This CDR3 region has 16 residues.

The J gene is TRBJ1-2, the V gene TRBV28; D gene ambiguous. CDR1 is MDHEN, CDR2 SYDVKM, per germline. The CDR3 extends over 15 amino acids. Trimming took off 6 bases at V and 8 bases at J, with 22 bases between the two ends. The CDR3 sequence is CASSIFRDYDGGYTF. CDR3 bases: TGTGCCAGCAGCATTTTTAGGGATTATGACGGCGGCTACACCTTC.

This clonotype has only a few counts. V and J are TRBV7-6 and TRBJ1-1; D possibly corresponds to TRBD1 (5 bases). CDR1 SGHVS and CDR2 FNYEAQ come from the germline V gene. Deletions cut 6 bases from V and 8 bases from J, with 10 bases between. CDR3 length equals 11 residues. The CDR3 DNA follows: TGTGCCAGCAGACAGGCCCTAGAAGCTTTCTTT. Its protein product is CASRQALEAFF.

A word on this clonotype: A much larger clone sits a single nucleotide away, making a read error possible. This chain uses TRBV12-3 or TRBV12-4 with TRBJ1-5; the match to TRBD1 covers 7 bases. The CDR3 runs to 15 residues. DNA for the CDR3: TGTGCCAGCAGTCCTCACAGGGGCCGCAATCAGTCCCAGCATTTT. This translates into CASSPHRGRNQSQHF.

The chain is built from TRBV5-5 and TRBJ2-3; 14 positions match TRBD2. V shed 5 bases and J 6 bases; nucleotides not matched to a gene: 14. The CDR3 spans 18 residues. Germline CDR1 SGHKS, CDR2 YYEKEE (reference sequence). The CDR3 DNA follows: TGTGCCAGCAGTTCCGGACTAGCGGGGGGTCTTGCATGGGATACGCAGTATTTT. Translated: CASSSGLAGGLAWDTQYF. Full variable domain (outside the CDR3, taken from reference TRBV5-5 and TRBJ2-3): DAGVTQSPTHLIKTRGQQVTLRCSPISGHKSVSWYQQVLGQGPQFIFQYYEKEERGRGNFPDRFSARQFPNYSSELNVNALLLGDSALYLCASSSGLAGGLAWDTQYFGPGTRLTVL.

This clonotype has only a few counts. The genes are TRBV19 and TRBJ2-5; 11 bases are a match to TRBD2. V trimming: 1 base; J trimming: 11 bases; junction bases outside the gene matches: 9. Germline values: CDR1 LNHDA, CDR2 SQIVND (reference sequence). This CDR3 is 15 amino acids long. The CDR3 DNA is TGTGCCAGTAGTATAGTTTTGGGACTAGCGGAGAATCAGTACTTC. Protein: CASSIVLGLAENQYF.

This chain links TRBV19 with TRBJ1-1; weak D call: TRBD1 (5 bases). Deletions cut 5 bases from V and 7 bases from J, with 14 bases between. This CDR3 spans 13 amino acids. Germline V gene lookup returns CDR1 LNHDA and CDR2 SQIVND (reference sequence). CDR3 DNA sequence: TGTGCCAGTAGTCCTTCGGGACCCAGTGAAGCTTTCTTT. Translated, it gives CASSPSGPSEAFF.

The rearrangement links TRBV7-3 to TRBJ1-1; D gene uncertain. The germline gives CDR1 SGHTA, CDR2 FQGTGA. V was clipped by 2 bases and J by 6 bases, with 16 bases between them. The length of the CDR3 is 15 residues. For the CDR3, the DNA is TGTGCCAGCAGCTTATCGGGTGGGCGAATTGCTGAAGCTTTCTTT. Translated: CASSLSGGRIAEAFF.

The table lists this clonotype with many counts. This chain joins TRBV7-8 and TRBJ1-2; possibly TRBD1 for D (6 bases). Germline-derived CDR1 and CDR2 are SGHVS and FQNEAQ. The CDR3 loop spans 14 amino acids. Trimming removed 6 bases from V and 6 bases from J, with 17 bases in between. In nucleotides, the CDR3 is TGTGCCAGCAGTTACATCAGGGGTAGAGATGGCTACACCTTC. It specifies CASSYIRGRDGYTF.

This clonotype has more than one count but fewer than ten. In DNA form, the CDR3 reads TGTGCCAGCAGTGAATGGACGGCGGAGCCCCAGCATTTT. Its protein is CASSEWTAEPQHF. V gene TRBV6-1 combines with J gene TRBJ1-5; D unclear. The CDR3 consists of 13 residues. Germline CDR1 and CDR2: MNHNS and SASEGT. Trimming removed 2 bases at V and 8 bases at J, with 10 bases between.

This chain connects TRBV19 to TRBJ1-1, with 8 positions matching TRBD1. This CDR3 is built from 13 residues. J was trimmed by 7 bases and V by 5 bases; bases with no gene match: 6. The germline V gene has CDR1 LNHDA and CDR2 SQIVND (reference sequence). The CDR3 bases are TGTGCCAGTAGTTTCTACAGGGGGAATGAAGCTTTCTTT. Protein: CASSFYRGNEAFF.

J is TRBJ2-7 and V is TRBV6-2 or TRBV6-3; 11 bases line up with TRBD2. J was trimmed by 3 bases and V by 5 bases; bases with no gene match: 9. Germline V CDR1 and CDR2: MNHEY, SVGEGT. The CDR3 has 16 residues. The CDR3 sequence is CASSQGSTSGIYEQYF. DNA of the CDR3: TGTGCCAGCAGTCAGGGGTCGACTAGCGGGATCTACGAGCAGTACTTC.

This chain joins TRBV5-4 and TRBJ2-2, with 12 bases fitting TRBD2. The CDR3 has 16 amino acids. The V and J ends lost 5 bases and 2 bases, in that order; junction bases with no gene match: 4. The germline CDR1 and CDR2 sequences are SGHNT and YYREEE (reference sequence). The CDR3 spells CASRLAGGPNTGELFF. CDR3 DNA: TGTGCCAGCAGACTAGCGGGGGGCCCCAACACCGGGGAGCTGTTTTTT.

The CDR3 DNA reads as TGCAGCGAAGAGCGGGGGTTAGGTGAGCAGTTCTTC. Translation gives CSEERGLGEQFF. The chain employs TRBV29-1 and TRBJ2-1, with 8 bases lining up with TRBD2. Germline lookup yields CDR1 SQVTM and CDR2 ANQGSEA. V shed 7 bases and J 9 bases; nucleotides not matched to a gene: 8. This CDR3 region has 12 residues.

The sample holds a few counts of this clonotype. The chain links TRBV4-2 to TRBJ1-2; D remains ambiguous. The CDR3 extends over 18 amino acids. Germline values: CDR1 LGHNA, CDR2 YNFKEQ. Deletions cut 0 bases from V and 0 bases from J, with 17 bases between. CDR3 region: CASSQDLEIPDSNYGYTF. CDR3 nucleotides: TGTGCCAGCAGCCAAGATCTTGAAATTCCTGATTCTAACTATGGCTACACCTTC.

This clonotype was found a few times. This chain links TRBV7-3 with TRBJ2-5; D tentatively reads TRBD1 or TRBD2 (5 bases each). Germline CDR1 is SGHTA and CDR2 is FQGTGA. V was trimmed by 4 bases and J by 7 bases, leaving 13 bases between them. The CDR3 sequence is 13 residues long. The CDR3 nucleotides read TGTGCCAGCAGCTATGGGGGAAGGGGGACCCAGTACTTC. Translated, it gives CASSYGGRGTQYF.

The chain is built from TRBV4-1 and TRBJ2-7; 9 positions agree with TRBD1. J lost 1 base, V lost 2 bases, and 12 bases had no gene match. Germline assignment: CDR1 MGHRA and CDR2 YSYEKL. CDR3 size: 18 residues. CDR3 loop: CASSQLPGQGFGSYEQYV. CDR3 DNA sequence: TGCGCCAGCAGCCAACTCCCGGGACAGGGTTTCGGGTCCTACGAGCAGTACGTC.

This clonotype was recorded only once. CDR3 nucleotides: TGTGCCAGCAGTTTCACAGGGCTGGAGACCGGGGAGCTGTTTTTT. This encodes CASSFTGLETGELFF. The V gene is TRBV6-1, the J gene TRBJ2-2; TRBD1 is a possible D gene (6 bases). The CDR3 spans 15 residues. V was pared by 5 bases and J by 5 bases, with 15 bases between. The germline V gene encodes CDR1 MNHNS and CDR2 SASEGT.

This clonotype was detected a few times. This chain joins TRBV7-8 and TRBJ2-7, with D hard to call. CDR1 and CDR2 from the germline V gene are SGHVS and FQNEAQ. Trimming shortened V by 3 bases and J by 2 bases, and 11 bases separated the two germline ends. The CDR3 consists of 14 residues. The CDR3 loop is CASSFLDGTYEQYF. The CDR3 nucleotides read TGTGCCAGCAGCTTCTTAGATGGGACCTACGAGCAGTACTTC.

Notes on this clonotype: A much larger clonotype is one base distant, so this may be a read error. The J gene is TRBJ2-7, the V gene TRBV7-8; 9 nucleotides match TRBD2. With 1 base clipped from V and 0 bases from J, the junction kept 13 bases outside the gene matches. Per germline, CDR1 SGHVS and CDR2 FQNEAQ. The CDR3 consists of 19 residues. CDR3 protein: CASSLGGLQREEYSYEQYV. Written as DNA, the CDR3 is TGTGCCAGCAGCTTAGGCGGGTTACAGCGGGAGGAATACTCCTACGAGCAGTACGTC.

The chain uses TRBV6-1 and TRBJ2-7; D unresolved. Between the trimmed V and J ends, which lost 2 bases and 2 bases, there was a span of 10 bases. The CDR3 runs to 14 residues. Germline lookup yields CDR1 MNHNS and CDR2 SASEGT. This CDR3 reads CASSEILATYEQYF. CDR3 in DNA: TGTGCCAGCAGTGAAATTCTGGCCACCTACGAGCAGTACTTC.

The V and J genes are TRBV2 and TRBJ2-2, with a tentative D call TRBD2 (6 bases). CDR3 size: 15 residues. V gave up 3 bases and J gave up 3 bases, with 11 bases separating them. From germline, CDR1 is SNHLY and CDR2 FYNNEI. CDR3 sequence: CASSELREDTGELFF. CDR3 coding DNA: TGTGCCAGCAGTGAGTTAAGGGAGGACACCGGGGAGCTGTTTTTT.

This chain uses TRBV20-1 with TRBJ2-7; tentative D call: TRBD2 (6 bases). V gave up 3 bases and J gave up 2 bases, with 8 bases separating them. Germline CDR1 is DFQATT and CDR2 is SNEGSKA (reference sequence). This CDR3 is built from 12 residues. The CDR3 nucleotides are TGCAGTGCTAGCGGGAGAACCTACGAGCAGTACTTC. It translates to CSASGRTYEQYF.

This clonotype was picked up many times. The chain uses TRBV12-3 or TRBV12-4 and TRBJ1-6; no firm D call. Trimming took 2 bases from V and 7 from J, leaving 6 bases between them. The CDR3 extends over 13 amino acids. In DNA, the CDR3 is TGTGCCAGCAGTTTATACAGAAATTCACCCCTCCACTTT. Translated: CASSLYRNSPLHF.

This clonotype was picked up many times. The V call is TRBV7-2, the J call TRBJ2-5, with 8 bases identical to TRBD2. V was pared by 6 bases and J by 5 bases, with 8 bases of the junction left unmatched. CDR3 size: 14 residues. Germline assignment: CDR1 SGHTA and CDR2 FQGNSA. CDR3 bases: TGTGCCAGCAGGGCAGCGGGGGCGCGGGAGACCCAGTACTTC. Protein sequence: CASRAAGARETQYF.

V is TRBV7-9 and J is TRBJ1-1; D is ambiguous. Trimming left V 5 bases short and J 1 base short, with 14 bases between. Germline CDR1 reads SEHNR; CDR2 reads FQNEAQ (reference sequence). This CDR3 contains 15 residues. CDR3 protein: CASSPRITANTEAFF. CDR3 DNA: TGTGCCAGCAGCCCCAGGATCACAGCGAACACTGAAGCTTTCTTT. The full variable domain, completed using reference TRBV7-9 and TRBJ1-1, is DTGVSQNPRHKITKRGQNVTFRCDPISEHNRLYWYRQTLGQGPEFLTYFQNEAQLEKSRLLSDRFSAERPKGSFSTLEIQRTEQGDSAMYLCASSPRITANTEAFFGQGTRLTVV.

The CDR3 region has the DNA TGCAGCGTTGAGATCAGAGGACAGGTACACGGCTACACCTTC. Protein sequence: CSVEIRGQVHGYTF. The genes are TRBV29-1 and TRBJ1-2; 7 bases are a match to TRBD1. The germline V gene encodes CDR1 SQVTM and CDR2 ANQGSEA. Trimming at V came to 3 bases and at J to 8 bases, leaving 12 bases not matched to a gene. CDR3 length: 14 residues.

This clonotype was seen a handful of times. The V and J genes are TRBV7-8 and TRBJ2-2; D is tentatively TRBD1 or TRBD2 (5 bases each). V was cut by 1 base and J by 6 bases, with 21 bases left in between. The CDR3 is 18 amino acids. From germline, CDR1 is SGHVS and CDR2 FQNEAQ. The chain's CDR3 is CASSLVQSRDPPAGELFF. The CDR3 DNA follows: TGTGCCAGCAGCTTAGTACAATCTCGGGACCCCCCCGCCGGGGAGCTGTTTTTT.